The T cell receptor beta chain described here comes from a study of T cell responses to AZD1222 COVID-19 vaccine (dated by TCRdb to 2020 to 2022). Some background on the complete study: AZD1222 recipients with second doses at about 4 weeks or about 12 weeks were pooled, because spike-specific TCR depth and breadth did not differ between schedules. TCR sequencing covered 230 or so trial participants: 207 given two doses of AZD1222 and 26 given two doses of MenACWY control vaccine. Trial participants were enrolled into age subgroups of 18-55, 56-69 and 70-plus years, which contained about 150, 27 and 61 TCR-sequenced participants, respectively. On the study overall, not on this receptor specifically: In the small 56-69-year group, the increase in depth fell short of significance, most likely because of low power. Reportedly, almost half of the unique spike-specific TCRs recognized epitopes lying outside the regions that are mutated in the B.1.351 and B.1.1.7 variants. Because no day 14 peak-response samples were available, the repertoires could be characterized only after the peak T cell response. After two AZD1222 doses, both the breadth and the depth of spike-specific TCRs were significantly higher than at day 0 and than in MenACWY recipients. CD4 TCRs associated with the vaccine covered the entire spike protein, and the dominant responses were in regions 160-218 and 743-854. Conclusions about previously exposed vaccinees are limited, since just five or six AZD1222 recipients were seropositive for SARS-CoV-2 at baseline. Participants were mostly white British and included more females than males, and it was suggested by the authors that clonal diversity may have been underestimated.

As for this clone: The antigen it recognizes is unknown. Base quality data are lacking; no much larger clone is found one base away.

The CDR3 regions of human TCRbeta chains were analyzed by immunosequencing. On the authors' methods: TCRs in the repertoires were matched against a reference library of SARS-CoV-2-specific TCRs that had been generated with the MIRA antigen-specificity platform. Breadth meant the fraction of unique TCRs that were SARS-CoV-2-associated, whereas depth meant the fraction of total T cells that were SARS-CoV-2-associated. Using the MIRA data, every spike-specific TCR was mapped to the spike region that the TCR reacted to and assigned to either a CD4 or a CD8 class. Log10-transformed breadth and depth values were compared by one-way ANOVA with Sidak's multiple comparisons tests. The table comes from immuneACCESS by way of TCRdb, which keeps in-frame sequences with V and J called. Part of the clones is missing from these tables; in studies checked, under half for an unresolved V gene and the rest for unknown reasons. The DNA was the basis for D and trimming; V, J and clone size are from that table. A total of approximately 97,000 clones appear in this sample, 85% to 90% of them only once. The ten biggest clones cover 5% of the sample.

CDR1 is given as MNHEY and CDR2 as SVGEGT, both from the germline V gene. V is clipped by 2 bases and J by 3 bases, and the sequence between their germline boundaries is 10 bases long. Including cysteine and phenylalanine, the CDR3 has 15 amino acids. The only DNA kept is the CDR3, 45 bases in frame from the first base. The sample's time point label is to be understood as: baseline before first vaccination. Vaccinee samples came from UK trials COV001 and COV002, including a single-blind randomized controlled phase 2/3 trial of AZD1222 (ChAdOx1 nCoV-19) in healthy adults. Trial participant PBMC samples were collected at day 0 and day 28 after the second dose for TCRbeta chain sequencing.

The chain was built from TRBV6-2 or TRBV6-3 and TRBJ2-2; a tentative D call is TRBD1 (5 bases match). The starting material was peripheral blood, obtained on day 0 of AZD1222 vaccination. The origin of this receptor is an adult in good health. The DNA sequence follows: TGTGCCAGCAGTTACAGGGGCGAGGACACCGGGGAGCTGTTTTTT. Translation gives CASSYRGEDTGELFF.